The rows below give T cell receptor beta chains drawn from one sample of a study of CD8 T cells in Susac syndrome. TCRdb recomputed calls from the immunoSEQ multiplex PCR reads with MiXCR, one row per CDR3 protein. The top ten hold over 0.1% of the sample, which has 130,000 or so distinct CDR3 sequences, 90% to 95% seen once. Sequencing used CD4+ T cells from PBMCs. The receptor set was obtained from a human donor with multiple sclerosis. Each CDR3 is given with its conserved first and last residue. A D gene is named only where the DNA matches it firmly. Clone size is shown for a subset of rows, as once, few, many or a class of expanded clone.

clone_size: NA
v_call: TRBV6-2/TRBV6-3
j_call: TRBJ2-7
d_call: TRBD1
cdr3_aa: CASSSRPGQTKFLTYEQYF
cdr3_nt: TGTGCCAGCAGCTCCAGACCGGGACAGACAAAATTTCTTACCTACGAGCAGTACTTC

clone_size: NA
v_call: TRBV13
j_call: TRBJ2-5
d_call: NA
cdr3_aa: CASSLEGLTHQETQYF
cdr3_nt: TGTGCCAGCAGCCTGGAGGGCCTAACCCACCAAGAGACCCAGTACTTC

clone_size: NA
v_call: TRBV12-3/TRBV12-4
j_call: TRBJ2-7
d_call: NA
cdr3_aa: CATTRTGAYEQYF
cdr3_nt: TGTGCCACCACAAGAACAGGAGCCTACGAGCAGTACTTC

clone_size: NA
v_call: TRBV30
j_call: TRBJ2-1
d_call: NA
cdr3_aa: CAWSGYNEQFF
cdr3_nt: TGTGCCTGGAGTGGTTACAATGAGCAGTTCTTC

clone_size: NA
v_call: TRBV18
j_call: TRBJ1-6
d_call: TRBD1
cdr3_aa: CASSDRGRSPLHF
cdr3_nt: TGTGCCAGCTCGGACAGGGGGCGGTCACCCCTCCACTTT

clone_size: NA
v_call: TRBV9
j_call: TRBJ2-7
d_call: NA
cdr3_aa: CASSVRGIQPNEQYF
cdr3_nt: TGTGCCAGCAGCGTACGCGGGATCCAACCCAACGAGCAGTACTTC

clone_size: NA
v_call: TRBV7-6
j_call: TRBJ2-7
d_call: NA
cdr3_aa: CASSQTRGYEQYF
cdr3_nt: TGTGCCAGCAGCCAGACCCGGGGGTACGAGCAGTACTTC

clone_size: NA
v_call: TRBV2
j_call: TRBJ1-2
d_call: TRBD1
cdr3_aa: CASSETYGTVFGYTF
cdr3_nt: TGTGCCAGCAGTGAAACCTACGGGACAGTGTTTGGCTACACCTTC

clone_size: few
v_call: TRBV12-3/TRBV12-4
j_call: TRBJ2-5
d_call: NA
cdr3_aa: CASSRGQQETQYF
cdr3_nt: TGTGCCAGCAGCCGTGGACAGCAAGAGACCCAGTACTTC

clone_size: NA
v_call: TRBV5-1
j_call: TRBJ2-1
d_call: NA
cdr3_aa: CASSLGLARYNEQFF
cdr3_nt: TGCGCCAGCAGCTTGGGGCTAGCTCGCTACAATGAGCAGTTCTTC

clone_size: NA
v_call: TRBV5-1
j_call: TRBJ2-2
d_call: NA
cdr3_aa: CASRMGAQTGELFF
cdr3_nt: TGCGCCAGCAGGATGGGGGCGCAGACCGGGGAGCTGTTTTTT

clone_size: NA
v_call: TRBV4-2
j_call: TRBJ2-7
d_call: NA
cdr3_aa: CASSQEGEQHF
cdr3_nt: TGTGCCAGCAGCCAAGAGGGCGAGCAGCACTTC

clone_size: NA
v_call: TRBV24-1
j_call: TRBJ2-5
d_call: TRBD1
cdr3_aa: CATSEGQGLRGETQYF
cdr3_nt: TGTGCCACCAGTGAAGGACAGGGGCTTAGAGGAGAGACCCAGTACTTC

clone_size: NA
v_call: TRBV12-3/TRBV12-4
j_call: TRBJ2-1
d_call: NA
cdr3_aa: CASSPRHSSYNEQFF
cdr3_nt: TGTGCCAGCAGTCCACGGCACAGCTCCTACAATGAGCAGTTCTTC

clone_size: NA
v_call: TRBV29-1
j_call: TRBJ2-5
d_call: TRBD2
cdr3_aa: CSVMTGLAESGGTGETQYF
cdr3_nt: TGCAGCGTCATGACCGGACTAGCGGAGAGTGGGGGGACGGGGGAGACCCAGTACTTC

clone_size: NA
v_call: TRBV6-5
j_call: TRBJ1-5
d_call: TRBD1
cdr3_aa: CASRSTGASNQPQHF
cdr3_nt: TGTGCCAGCAGATCGACAGGGGCTAGCAATCAGCCCCAGCATTTT

clone_size: NA
v_call: TRBV15
j_call: TRBJ2-7
d_call: NA
cdr3_aa: CATSRYVSYEQYF
cdr3_nt: TGTGCCACCAGCAGATATGTTTCCTACGAGCAGTACTTC

clone_size: NA
v_call: TRBV29-1
j_call: TRBJ2-5
d_call: TRBD2
cdr3_aa: CSVEPSGRRETQYF
cdr3_nt: TGCAGCGTTGAGCCTAGCGGGAGACGAGAGACCCAGTACTTC

clone_size: NA
v_call: TRBV29-1
j_call: TRBJ2-1
d_call: NA
cdr3_aa: CSAPVGNSYNEQFF
cdr3_nt: TGCAGCGCCCCGGTCGGGAACTCCTACAATGAGCAGTTCTTC

clone_size: once
v_call: TRBV19
j_call: TRBJ2-5
d_call: NA
cdr3_aa: CASSIPGTPALDQYF
cdr3_nt: TGTGCCAGTAGTATCCCCGGGACCCCGGCTTTGGACCAGTACTTC

clone_size: NA
v_call: TRBV30
j_call: TRBJ1-2
d_call: NA
cdr3_aa: CAWRAGESYGYTF
cdr3_nt: TGTGCCTGGAGAGCAGGGGAGAGCTATGGCTACACCTTC

clone_size: NA
v_call: TRBV24-1
j_call: TRBJ1-5
d_call: NA
cdr3_aa: CATSVSGANQPQHF
cdr3_nt: TGTGCCACCAGTGTCTCGGGGGCGAATCAGCCCCAGCATTTT

clone_size: once
v_call: TRBV9
j_call: TRBJ1-2
d_call: NA
cdr3_aa: CASSVEQNYGYTF
cdr3_nt: TGTGCCAGCAGCGTAGAACAAAACTATGGCTACACCTTC

clone_size: NA
v_call: TRBV28
j_call: TRBJ2-7
d_call: NA
cdr3_aa: CASGQRQPYEQYF
cdr3_nt: TGTGCCAGCGGACAACGCCAGCCCTACGAGCAGTACTTC

clone_size: NA
v_call: TRBV5-1
j_call: TRBJ1-5
d_call: NA
cdr3_aa: CASSYGQNQPQHF
cdr3_nt: TGCGCCAGCAGCTACGGACAGAACCAGCCCCAGCATTTT

clone_size: NA
v_call: TRBV15
j_call: TRBJ1-4
d_call: NA
cdr3_aa: CATSNSGTSDEKLFF
cdr3_nt: TGTGCCACCAGCAATTCGGGGACGTCTGATGAAAAACTGTTTTTT